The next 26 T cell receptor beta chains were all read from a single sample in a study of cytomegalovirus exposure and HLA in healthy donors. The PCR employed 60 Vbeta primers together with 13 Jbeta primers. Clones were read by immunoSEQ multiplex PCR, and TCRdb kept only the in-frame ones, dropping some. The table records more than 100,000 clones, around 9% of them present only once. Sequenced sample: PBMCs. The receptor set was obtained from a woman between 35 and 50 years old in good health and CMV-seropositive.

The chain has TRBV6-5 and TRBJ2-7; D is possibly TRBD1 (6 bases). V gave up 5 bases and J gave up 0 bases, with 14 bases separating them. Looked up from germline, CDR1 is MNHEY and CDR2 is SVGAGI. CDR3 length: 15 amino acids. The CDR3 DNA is TGTGCCAGCAGTAGATCTCCAGGGGTCTCCTACGAGCAGTACTTC. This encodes CASSRSPGVSYEQYF.

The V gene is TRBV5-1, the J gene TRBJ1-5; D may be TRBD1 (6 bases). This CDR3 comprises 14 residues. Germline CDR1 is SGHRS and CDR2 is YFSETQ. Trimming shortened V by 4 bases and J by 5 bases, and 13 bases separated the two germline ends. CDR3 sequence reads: CASSRTAGDQPQHF. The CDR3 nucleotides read TGCGCCAGCAGCCGGACAGCAGGCGATCAGCCCCAGCATTTT.

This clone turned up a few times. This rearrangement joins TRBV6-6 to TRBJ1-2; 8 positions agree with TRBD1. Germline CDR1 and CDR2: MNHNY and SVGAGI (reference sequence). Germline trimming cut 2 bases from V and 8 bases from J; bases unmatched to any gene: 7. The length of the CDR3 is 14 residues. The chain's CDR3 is CASSYPQGARGYTF. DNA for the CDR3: TGTGCCAGCAGTTACCCTCAGGGGGCGAGAGGCTACACCTTC.

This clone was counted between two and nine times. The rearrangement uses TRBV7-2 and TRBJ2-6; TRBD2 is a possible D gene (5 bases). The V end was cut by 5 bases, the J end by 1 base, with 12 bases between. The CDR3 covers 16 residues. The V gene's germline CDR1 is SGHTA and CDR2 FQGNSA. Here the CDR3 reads CASSVIRGSGANVLTF. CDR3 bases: TGTGCCAGCAGCGTGATTCGGGGTTCTGGGGCCAACGTCCTGACTTTC.

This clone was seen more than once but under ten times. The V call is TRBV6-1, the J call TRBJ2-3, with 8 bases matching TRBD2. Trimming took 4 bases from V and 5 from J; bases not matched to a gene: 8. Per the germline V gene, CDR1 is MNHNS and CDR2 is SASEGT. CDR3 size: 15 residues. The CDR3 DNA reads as TGTGCCAGCAGTGGATACGGGGGGGTCCGAGATACGCAGTATTTT. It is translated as CASSGYGGVRDTQYF.

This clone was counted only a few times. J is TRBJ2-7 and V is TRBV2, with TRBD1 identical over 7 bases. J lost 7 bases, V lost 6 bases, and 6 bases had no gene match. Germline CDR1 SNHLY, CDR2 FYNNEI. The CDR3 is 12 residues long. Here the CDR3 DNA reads TGTGCCAGCAGAAACAGGGGTGTGGAGCAGTACTTC. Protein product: CASRNRGVEQYF.

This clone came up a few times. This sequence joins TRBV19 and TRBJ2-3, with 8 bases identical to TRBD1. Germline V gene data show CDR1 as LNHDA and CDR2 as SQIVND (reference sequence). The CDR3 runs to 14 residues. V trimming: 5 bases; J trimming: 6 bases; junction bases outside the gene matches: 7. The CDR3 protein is CASSDRGIEDTQYF. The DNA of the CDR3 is TGTGCCAGTAGTGACAGGGGAATCGAGGATACGCAGTATTTT. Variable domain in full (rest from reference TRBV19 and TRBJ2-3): DGGITQSPKYLFRKEGQNVTLSCEQNLNHDAMYWYRQDPGQGLRLIYYSQIVNDFQKGDIAEGYSVSREKKESFPLTVTSAQKNPTAFYLCASSDRGIEDTQYFGPGTRLTVL.

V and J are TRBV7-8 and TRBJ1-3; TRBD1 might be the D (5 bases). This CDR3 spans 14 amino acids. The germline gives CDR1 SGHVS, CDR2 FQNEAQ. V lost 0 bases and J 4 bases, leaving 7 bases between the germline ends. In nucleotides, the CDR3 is TGTGCCAGCAGCTTAGCCGGGGGGGGAAACACCATATATTTT. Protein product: CASSLAGGGNTIYF.

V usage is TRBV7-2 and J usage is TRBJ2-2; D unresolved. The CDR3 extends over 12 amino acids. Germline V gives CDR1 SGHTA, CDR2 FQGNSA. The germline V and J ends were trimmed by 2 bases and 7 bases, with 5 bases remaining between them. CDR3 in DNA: TGTGCCAGCAGCTTATCGGTCGGGGAGCTGTTTTTT. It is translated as CASSLSVGELFF.

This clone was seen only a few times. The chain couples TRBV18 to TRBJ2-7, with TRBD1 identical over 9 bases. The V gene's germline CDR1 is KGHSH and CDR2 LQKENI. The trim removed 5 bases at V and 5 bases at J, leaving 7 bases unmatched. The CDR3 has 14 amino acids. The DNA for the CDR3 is TGTGCCAGCTCATCAGACAGGGGGACCCACGAGCAGTACTTC. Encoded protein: CASSSDRGTHEQYF.

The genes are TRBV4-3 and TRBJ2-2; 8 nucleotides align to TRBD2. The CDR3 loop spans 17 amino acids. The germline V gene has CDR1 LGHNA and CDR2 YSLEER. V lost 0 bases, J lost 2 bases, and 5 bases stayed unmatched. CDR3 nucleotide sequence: TGCGCCAGCAGCCAAGAACCCGGGACTAGTAACACCGGGGAGCTGTTTTTT. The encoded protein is CASSQEPGTSNTGELFF.

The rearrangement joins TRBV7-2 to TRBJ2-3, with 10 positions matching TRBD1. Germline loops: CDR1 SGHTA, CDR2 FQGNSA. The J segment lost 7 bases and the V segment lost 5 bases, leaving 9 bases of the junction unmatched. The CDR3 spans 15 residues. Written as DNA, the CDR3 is TGTGCCAGCAGCACACGGACAGGGGGACGGAATACGCAGTATTTT. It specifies CASSTRTGGRNTQYF.

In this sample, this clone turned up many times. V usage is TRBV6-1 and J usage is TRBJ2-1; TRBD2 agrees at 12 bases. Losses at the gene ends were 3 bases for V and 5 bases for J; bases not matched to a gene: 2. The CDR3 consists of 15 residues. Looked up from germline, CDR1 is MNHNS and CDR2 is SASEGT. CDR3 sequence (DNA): TGTGCCAGCAGTGAGGGACTAGCGGGTAACAATGAGCAGTTCTTC. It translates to CASSEGLAGNNEQFF.

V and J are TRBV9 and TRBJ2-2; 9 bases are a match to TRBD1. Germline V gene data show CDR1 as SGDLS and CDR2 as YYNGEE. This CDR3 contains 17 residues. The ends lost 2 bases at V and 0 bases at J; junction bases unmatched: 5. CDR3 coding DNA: TGTGCCAGCAGCGTTAAGCGGGACAGGGCGAACACCGGGGAGCTGTTTTTT. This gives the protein CASSVKRDRANTGELFF.

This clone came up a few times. CDR3 DNA: TGTGCCATCACTAAGGACAGAACGAACACTGAAGCTTTCTTT. It encodes CAITKDRTNTEAFF. V usage is TRBV10-3 and J usage is TRBJ1-1; a possible D gene is TRBD1 (6 bases). Trimming cost V 7 bases and J 1 base, with 13 bases left between them. Germline CDR1 ENHRY, CDR2 SYGVKD. This CDR3 comprises 14 residues.

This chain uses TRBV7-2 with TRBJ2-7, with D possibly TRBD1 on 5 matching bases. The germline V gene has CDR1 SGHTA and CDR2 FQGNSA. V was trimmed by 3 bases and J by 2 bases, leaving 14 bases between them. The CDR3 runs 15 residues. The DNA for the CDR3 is TGTGCCAGCAGCTTGGGGCAGGGATTTCCCTACGAGCAGTACTTC. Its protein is CASSLGQGFPYEQYF.

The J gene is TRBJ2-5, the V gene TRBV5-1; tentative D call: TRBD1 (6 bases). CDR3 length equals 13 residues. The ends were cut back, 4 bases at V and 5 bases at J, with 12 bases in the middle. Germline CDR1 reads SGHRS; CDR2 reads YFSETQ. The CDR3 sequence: CASSGRQDETQYF. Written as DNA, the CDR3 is TGCGCCAGCAGCGGTAGACAGGACGAGACCCAGTACTTC.

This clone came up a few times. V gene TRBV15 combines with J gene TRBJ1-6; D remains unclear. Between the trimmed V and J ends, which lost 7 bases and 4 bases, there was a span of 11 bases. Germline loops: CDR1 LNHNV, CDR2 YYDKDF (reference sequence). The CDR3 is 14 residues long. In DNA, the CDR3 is TGTGCCACCACAGACGGGGAATATAATTCACCCCTCCACTTT. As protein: CATTDGEYNSPLHF.

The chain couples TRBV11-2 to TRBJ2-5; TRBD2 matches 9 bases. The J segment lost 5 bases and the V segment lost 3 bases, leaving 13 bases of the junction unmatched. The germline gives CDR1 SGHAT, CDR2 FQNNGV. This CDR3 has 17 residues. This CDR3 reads CASSFSGPGAGGETQYF. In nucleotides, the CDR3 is TGTGCCAGCAGCTTTTCTGGTCCCGGGGCGGGGGGGGAGACCCAGTACTTC. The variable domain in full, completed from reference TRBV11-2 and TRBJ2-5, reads EAGVAQSPRYKIIEKRQSVAFWCNPISGHATLYWYQQILGQGPKLLIQFQNNGVVDDSQLPKDRFSAERLKGVDSTLKIQPAKLEDSAVYLCASSFSGPGAGGETQYFGPGTRLLVL.

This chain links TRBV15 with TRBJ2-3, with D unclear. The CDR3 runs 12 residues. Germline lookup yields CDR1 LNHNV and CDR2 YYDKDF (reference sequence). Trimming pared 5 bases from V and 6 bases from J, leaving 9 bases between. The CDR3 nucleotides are TGTGCCACCAGCGACTTAGAGGATACGCAGTATTTT. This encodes CATSDLEDTQYF.

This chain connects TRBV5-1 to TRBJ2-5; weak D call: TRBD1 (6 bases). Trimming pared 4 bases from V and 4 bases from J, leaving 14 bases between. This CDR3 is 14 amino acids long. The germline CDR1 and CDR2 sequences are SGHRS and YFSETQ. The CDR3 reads CASSQSGGRETQYF. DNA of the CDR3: TGCGCCAGCAGCCAAAGTGGGGGCAGAGAGACCCAGTACTTC.

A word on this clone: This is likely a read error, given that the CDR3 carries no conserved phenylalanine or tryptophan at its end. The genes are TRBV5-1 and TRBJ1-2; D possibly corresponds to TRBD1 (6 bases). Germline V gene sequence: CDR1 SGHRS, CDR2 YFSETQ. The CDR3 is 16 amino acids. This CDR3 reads CASSLDGDRSNYGYTV. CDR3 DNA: TGCGCAAGCAGCTTGGACGGAGACAGGAGTAACTATGGCTACACCGTC.

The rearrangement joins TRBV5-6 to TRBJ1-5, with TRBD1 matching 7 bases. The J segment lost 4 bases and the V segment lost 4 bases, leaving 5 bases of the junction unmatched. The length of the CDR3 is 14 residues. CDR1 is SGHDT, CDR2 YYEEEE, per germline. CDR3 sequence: CASSTGTENQPQHF. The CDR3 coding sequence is TGTGCCAGCAGCACCGGGACAGAGAATCAGCCCCAGCATTTT. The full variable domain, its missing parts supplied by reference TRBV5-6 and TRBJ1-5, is DAGVTQSPTHLIKTRGQQVTLRCSPKSGHDTVSWYQQALGQGPQFIFQYYEEEERQRGNFPDRFSGHQFPNYSSELNVNALLLGDSALYLCASSTGTENQPQHFGDGTRLSIL.

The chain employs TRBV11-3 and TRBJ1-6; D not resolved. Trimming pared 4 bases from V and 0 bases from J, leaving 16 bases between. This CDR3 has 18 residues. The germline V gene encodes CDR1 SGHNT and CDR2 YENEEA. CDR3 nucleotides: TGTGCCAGCAGCTCTAGAAAGACGGAAAGCTCCTATAATTCACCCCTCCACTTT. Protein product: CASSSRKTESSYNSPLHF.

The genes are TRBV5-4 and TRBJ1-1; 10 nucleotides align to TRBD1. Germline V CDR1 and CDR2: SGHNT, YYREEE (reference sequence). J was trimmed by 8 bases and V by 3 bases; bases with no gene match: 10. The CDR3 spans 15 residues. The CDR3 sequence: CASSYLSPGQGEAFF. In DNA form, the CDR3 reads TGTGCCAGCAGCTATCTCTCCCCGGGACAGGGGGAAGCTTTCTTT.

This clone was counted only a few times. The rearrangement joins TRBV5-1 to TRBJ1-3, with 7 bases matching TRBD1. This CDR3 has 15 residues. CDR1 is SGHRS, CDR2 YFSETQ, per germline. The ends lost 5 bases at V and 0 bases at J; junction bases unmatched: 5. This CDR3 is CASSGQAGSGNTIYF. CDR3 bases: TGCGCCAGCAGTGGACAGGCGGGCTCTGGAAACACCATATATTTT.